The clone carrying this T cell receptor beta chain was seen only once. What it binds is unknown. Once extracted for a subset, genomic DNA was divided evenly among several immunoSEQ plates. Here immunoSEQ multiplex PCR was the method, and the copy in TCRdb shows in-frame clones only, minus some. The sample records some 2.4 million clones, 93% being singletons. Per germline, CDR1 SGDLS and CDR2 YYNGEE. Trimming shortened V by 3 bases and J by 1 base, and 12 bases separated the two germline ends. The CDR3 loop spans 15 amino acids. This entry belongs to a study of shared clonotypes between healthy human individuals. Study-level points and caveats: Relative to memory subsets, naive subsets generally showed larger estimated richness.

The receptor was derived from a man between 18 and 29 years old in good health. Some clones in this sample may be carry-over from other donors' samples. The specimen sequenced was naive CD4+ T cells from PBMCs. The subset denotes: CD45RA+ positively selected. The J gene is TRBJ2-3, the V gene TRBV9, with unresolved D. Written as DNA, the CDR3 is TGTGCCAGCAGCGGGTCGGCCCCTCGCACAGATACGCAGTATTTT. Translated: CASSGSAPRTDTQYF.